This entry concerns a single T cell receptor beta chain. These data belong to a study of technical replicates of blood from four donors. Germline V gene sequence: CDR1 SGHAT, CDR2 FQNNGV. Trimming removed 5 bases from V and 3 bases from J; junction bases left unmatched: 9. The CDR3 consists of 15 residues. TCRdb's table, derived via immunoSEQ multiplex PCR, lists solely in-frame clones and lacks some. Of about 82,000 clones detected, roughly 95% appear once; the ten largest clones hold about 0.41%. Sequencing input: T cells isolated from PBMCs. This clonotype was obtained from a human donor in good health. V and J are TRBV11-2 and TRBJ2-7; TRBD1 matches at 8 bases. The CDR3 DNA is TGTGCCAGCAGCGGGACTGGACAGGGAGACTACGAGCAGTACTTC. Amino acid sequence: CASSGTGQGDYEQYF. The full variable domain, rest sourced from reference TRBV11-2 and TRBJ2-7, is EAGVAQSPRYKIIEKRQSVAFWCNPISGHATLYWYQQILGQGPKLLIQFQNNGVVDDSQLPKDRFSAERLKGVDSTLKIQPAKLEDSAVYLCASSGTGQGDYEQYFGPGTRLTVT.